A single T cell receptor (beta chain) is shown here with its context. V dropped 3 bases and J dropped 2 bases, with 2 bases sitting between them. In germline, CDR1 is SNHLY, CDR2 FYNNEI. This CDR3 spans 11 amino acids. This record belongs to a study of blood T cell repertoires in COVID-19. TCRdb's copy holds only in-frame clones and misses some; the assay was immunoSEQ multiplex PCR. The sample holds about 100,000 clones, 92% seen once. The chain links TRBV2 to TRBJ2-7; no clear D gene. This sequence originates from a woman aged 45-65 years with COVID-19, enrolled during active disease. The sequenced sample was peripheral blood. The chain's CDR3 is CASSDAYEQYF. CDR3 DNA sequence: TGTGCCAGCAGTGACGCCTACGAGCAGTACTTC.